This T cell receptor (beta chain) was captured by sequencing in a study of response to subunit inactivated influenza vaccine listed by TCRdb under 2018. In the study overall: Deep quantitative T cell receptor repertoire profiling was used in the study to track responses to a trivalent subunit inactivated influenza vaccine. Here is what the overall study found, with its caveats: The authors suggested that each seasonal influenza vaccination may recruit only a limited number of new T cells.

The junction shows trimming of 1 base on V and 1 base on J, and the gene matches do not reach 7 bases of it. The germline V gene sets CDR1 to KGHDR and CDR2 to SFDVKD. The CDR3 runs 17 residues from the cysteine to the phenylalanine. Only the CDR3 part of the read is kept: 51 bases, read in frame from the first base. Library method: RT-PCR. Sequencing relied on an Illumina HiSeq 2500. The raw public data were reprocessed by TCRdb itself: fastp quality trimming at Q25, MiXCR clonotype calling, in-frame beta chains only. Records with the same CDR3 protein are collapsed into one entry carrying the most frequent genes and DNA. Across this sample there are more than 450,000 distinct CDR3 sequences, with approximately 7.7% seen only once. Clones ranked in the top ten supply 10% to 15% of the sample. Regarding this clonotype: Its binding antigen is unknown. Base qualities are missing; no much larger clone stands one base away.

The chain couples TRBV24-1 to TRBJ2-5; 8 central nucleotides agree with TRBD2. This TCR was recovered from a man in his fifties or sixties who received an inactivated influenza vaccine. Donor details come from another sample of the same person, matched by shared clones. Sequencing was performed on PBMCs from blood, taken 23 to 25 months after vaccination. The base sequence is TGTGCCACCAGTGATTTCCCCCGGGGGGGCGGCCAAGAGACCCAGTACTTC. It encodes CATSDFPRGGGQETQYF.